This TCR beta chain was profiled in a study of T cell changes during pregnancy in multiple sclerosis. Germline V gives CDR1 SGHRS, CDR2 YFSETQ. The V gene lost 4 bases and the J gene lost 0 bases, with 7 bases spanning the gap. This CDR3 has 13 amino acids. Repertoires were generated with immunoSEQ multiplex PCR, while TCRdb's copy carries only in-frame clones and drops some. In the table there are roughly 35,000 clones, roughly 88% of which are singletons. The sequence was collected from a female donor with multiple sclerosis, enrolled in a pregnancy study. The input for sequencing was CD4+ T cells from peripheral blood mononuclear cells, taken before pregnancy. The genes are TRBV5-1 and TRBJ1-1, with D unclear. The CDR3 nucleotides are TGCGCCAGCAGCCACTCCTTGAACACTGAAGCTTTCTTT. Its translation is CASSHSLNTEAFF.